This TCR beta chain was sequenced in a study of blood T cell repertoires in COVID-19. The trim removed 6 bases at V and 4 bases at J, leaving 6 bases unmatched. The CDR3 totals 13 residues. Germline V gene lookup returns CDR1 SQVTM and CDR2 ANQGSEA. Profiling relied on immunoSEQ multiplex PCR, and the TCRdb table lists in-frame clones only, not all of them. The table includes about 150,000 clones, around 87% detected once. J is TRBJ2-1 and V is TRBV29-1; 7 nucleotides agree with TRBD1. The sample taken for sequencing was peripheral blood. The receptor comes from an elderly man with acute or convalescent COVID-19. The CDR3 DNA reads TGCAGCGTCAGACAGGGAGATTACAATGAGCAGTTCTTC. Translated: CSVRQGDYNEQFF.